This TCR beta chain appears in the sequencing data of a study of cytomegalovirus exposure and HLA in healthy donors. This clone was recorded only once. As yet, its antigen is unknown. PCR was performed using 60 Vbeta and 13 Jbeta primers. Using immunoSEQ multiplex PCR, the repertoire was profiled, and TCRdb retains in-frame clones only, with some absent. The top ten hold 0.6% to 0.7% of the sample, which has over 150,000 clones, 80% seen once. The CDR3 has 14 amino acids. The ends lost 0 bases at V and 1 base at J; junction bases unmatched: 1. The germline gives CDR1 SQVTM, CDR2 ANQGSEA. Whole-study results and caveats: Common viral pathogens seemed, in a later analysis, to connect with several of the most significant clusters. Most TCR sequences showed up rarely, but some public TCRs showed up in many donors.

The chain has TRBV29-1 and TRBJ1-1; 8 positions agree with TRBD1. The clonotype was recovered from a boy between 10 and 17 years old in good health and CMV-seronegative. The specimen was PBMCs. The DNA for the CDR3 is TGCAGCGTTGAAGAAGGGACAGGGAACACTGAAGCTTTCTTT. It codes for CSVEEGTGNTEAFF.